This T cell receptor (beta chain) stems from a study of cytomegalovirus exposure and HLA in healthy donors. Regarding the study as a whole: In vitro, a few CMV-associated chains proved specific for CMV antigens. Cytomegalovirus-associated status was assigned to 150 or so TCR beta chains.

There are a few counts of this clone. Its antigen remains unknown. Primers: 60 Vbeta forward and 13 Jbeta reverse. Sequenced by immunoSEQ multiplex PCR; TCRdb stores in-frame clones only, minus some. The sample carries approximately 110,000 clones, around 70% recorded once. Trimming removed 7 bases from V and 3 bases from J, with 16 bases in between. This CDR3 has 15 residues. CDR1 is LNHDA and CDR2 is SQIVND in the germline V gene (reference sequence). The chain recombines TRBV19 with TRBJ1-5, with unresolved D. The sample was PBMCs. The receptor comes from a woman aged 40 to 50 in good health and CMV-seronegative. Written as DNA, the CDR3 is TGTGCCAGTACGCCAGTCAGGTCGTCCAATCAGCCCCAGCATTTT. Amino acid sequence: CASTPVRSSNQPQHF. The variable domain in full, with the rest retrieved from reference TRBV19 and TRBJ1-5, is DGGITQSPKYLFRKEGQNVTLSCEQNLNHDAMYWYRQDPGQGLRLIYYSQIVNDFQKGDIAEGYSVSREKKESFPLTVTSAQKNPTAFYLCASTPVRSSNQPQHFGDGTRLSIL.